One TCR beta chain is described in this entry. The antigen is undetermined. The record originates from a study of shared clonotypes between healthy human individuals. General study points: When naive CD4 clonotypes were compared across a few donors, about 4.9% were shared.

From germline, CDR1 is SGHTA and CDR2 FQGNSA. The CDR3 spans 16 residues. V lost 2 bases and J lost 0; bases outside the gene matches: 4. TCRdb's table, derived via immunoSEQ multiplex PCR, lists solely in-frame clones and lacks some. The sample records over a million clones, 96% being singletons. The TCR was taken from a man aged 25-45 years in good health. This rearrangement joins TRBV7-2 to TRBJ2-7; TRBD2 matches 10 bases. The sample was naive CD4+ T cells sorted from blood. Specified subset: CD45RA+ positively selected. The CDR3 DNA is TGTGCCAGCAGCTTAAATCCTAGCGGGAGCTCCTACGAGCAGTACTTC. It codes for CASSLNPSGSSYEQYF.